A single sample is the source of the 14 T cell receptor beta chains below, sequenced in a study of cytomegalovirus exposure and HLA in healthy donors. The primer mix had 60 Vbeta and 13 Jbeta primers. The assay was immunoSEQ multiplex PCR, and TCRdb's table has in-frame clones only and misses some. The table lists some 150,000 clones, 80% to 90% of them singletons. The sample was PBMCs. The receptors come from a woman under 30 in good health and CMV-seropositive.

CDR3 coding DNA: TGTGCCAGCAGTCGTTCTACTAGCGGCCAAGAGACCCAGTACTTC. It specifies CASSRSTSGQETQYF. V gene TRBV7-2 combines with J gene TRBJ2-5; 8 bases are shared with TRBD2. The CDR3 is 15 amino acids. With V trimmed by 6 bases and J by 1 base, 7 bases remained unmatched. The germline V gene has CDR1 SGHTA and CDR2 FQGNSA.

V is TRBV7-9 and J is TRBJ1-2; D remains unclear. Germline CDR1 SEHNR, CDR2 FQNEAQ (reference sequence). This CDR3 has 13 residues. The V end lost 5 bases, the J end lost 8 bases, and 15 bases lay between the germline ends. CDR3: CASSELRSLGYTF. DNA of the CDR3: TGTGCCAGCAGCGAACTACGGAGTCTAGGCTACACCTTC.

This chain connects TRBV19 to TRBJ1-5, with D unclear. CDR3 length: 17 residues. Germline-derived CDR1 and CDR2 are LNHDA and SQIVND (reference sequence). V was clipped by 1 base and J by 4 bases, with 17 bases between them. The CDR3 nucleotides are TGTGCCAGTAGTATAGCCCAGAGGTATCGAACAAATCAGCCCCAGCATTTT. Translated, it gives CASSIAQRYRTNQPQHF.

This chain uses TRBV27 with TRBJ2-1; 9 bases match TRBD2. CDR3 length: 16 amino acids. The J segment lost 0 bases and the V segment lost 6 bases, leaving 6 bases of the junction unmatched. CDR1 is MNHEY, CDR2 SMNVEV, per germline (reference sequence). The chain's CDR3 is CASRTFSGGSYNEQFF. As DNA, the CDR3 is TGTGCCAGCAGGACCTTTAGCGGGGGCTCCTACAATGAGCAGTTCTTC.

This clone was counted once. Other nucleotide sequences from this sample produce the same CDR3. This chain uses TRBV5-6 with TRBJ2-7; possibly TRBD1 for D (7 bases). The germline CDR1 and CDR2 sequences are SGHDT and YYEEEE. Trimming stripped 4 bases from V and 3 bases from J, with 11 bases between. This CDR3 has 13 amino acids. CDR3 in DNA: TGTGCCAGCAGCAGGGGGGACAGCTACGAGCAGTACTTC. This encodes CASSRGDSYEQYF.

The chain joins TRBV7-9 to TRBJ1-6; D gene ambiguous. CDR1 SEHNR and CDR2 FQNEAQ come from the germline V gene (reference sequence). The CDR3 spans 14 residues. Trimming cost V 3 bases and J 14 bases, with 17 bases left between them. CDR3 loop: CASSFGRATGSLHF. CDR3 coding DNA: TGTGCCAGCAGCTTCGGACGGGCTACGGGGTCCCTCCACTTT.

This chain links TRBV6-5 with TRBJ2-7; TRBD1 matches at 7 bases. The CDR3 covers 13 residues. V lost 6 bases to trimming and J lost 4 bases; unmatched junction nucleotides: 6. Germline assignment: CDR1 MNHEY and CDR2 SVGAGI. The CDR3 DNA sequence: TGTGCCAGCAGAACCCGACAGGGATACGAGCAGTACTTC. It yields the protein CASRTRQGYEQYF.

The rearrangement uses TRBV5-1 and TRBJ1-1; TRBD1 might be the D (5 bases). The CDR3 extends over 16 amino acids. The germline gives CDR1 SGHRS, CDR2 YFSETQ. Trimming took off 4 bases at V and 5 bases at J, with 21 bases between the two ends. The CDR3 is CASSPRVGGAGTEAFF. In DNA, the CDR3 is TGCGCCAGCAGCCCGAGAGTGGGTGGGGCCGGGACTGAAGCTTTCTTT.

The CDR3, as DNA: TGTGCCAGCAGCCACGAGGGGGTCACTGGAAACACCATATATTTT. This codes for CASSHEGVTGNTIYF. The V and J genes are TRBV7-8 and TRBJ1-3; D possibly corresponds to TRBD1 (6 bases). Looked up from germline, CDR1 is SGHVS and CDR2 is FQNEAQ. The CDR3 extends over 15 amino acids. The V and J ends lost 5 bases and 2 bases respectively, with 13 bases between them.

The chain combines TRBV30 with TRBJ2-7; 8 bases match TRBD1. With 3 bases clipped from V and 3 bases from J, the junction kept 4 bases outside the gene matches. Germline V gene lookup returns CDR1 GTSNPN and CDR2 SVGIG (reference sequence). CDR3 length: 13 amino acids. CDR3 nucleotides: TGTGCCTGGAGACCGGGACAGGACTACGAGCAGTACTTC. Amino acids: CAWRPGQDYEQYF.

The rearrangement links TRBV11-2 to TRBJ2-2; D might be TRBD2 (5 bases). Trimming shortened V by 5 bases and J by 4 bases, and 14 bases separated the two germline ends. This CDR3 contains 15 residues. Germline assignment: CDR1 SGHAT and CDR2 FQNNGV. The DNA of the CDR3 is TGTGCCAGCAGCCCTATCGGGCTAGCCACCGGGGAGCTGTTTTTT. Protein sequence: CASSPIGLATGELFF.

The chain employs TRBV9 and TRBJ2-6; the D gene is possibly TRBD1 (5 bases). The CDR3 runs 16 residues. Germline CDR1 reads SGDLS; CDR2 reads YYNGEE. V shed 4 bases and J shed 0 bases, with 11 bases lying between them. The CDR3 here is CASSKTGSSGANVLTF. Here the CDR3 DNA reads TGTGCCAGCAGCAAAACAGGTAGCTCTGGGGCCAACGTCCTGACTTTC.

This clone was found a few times. The rearrangement joins TRBV6-1 to TRBJ2-5; possible D gene TRBD2, 6 bases. Germline V gene lookup returns CDR1 MNHNS and CDR2 SASEGT. V gave up 0 bases and J gave up 4 bases, with 12 bases separating them. CDR3 length: 15 amino acids. The CDR3 spells CASSEALHGGETQYF. In DNA, the CDR3 is TGTGCCAGCAGTGAAGCGCTTCACGGGGGAGAGACCCAGTACTTC.

The J gene is TRBJ2-2, the V gene TRBV4-2, with D possibly matching TRBD1 (5 bases). The length of the CDR3 is 16 residues. From germline, CDR1 is LGHNA and CDR2 YNFKEQ. With 4 bases removed from V and 5 bases from J, the gap between germline ends came to 17 bases. CDR3 sequence: CASSRDLQGGTGELFF. CDR3 in DNA: TGTGCCAGCAGCCGAGATCTTCAGGGTGGGACCGGGGAGCTGTTTTTT.